One sample yielded the 4 T cell receptor beta chains listed below, sequenced in a study of beta chain features in type 1 diabetes. Reverse transcription of all isolated RNA meant that expressed TCRB transcripts were sequenced. Sequencing was performed with immunoSEQ multiplex PCR; in TCRdb, only in-frame clones are kept and a portion is missing. The sample includes some 150,000 clones, roughly a tenth seen only once; the top ten take approximately 1.3%. The specimen sequenced was naive CD4+ T cells from blood. The receptors derive from a young man in good health.

This clone was observed a handful of times. The chain combines TRBV6-6 with TRBJ2-2; 7 bases match TRBD1. V shed 2 bases, J shed 6 bases, and the junction held 9 bases outside the gene matches. Germline V gene data show CDR1 as MNHNY and CDR2 as SVGAGI (reference sequence). CDR3 size: 16 residues. CDR3 sequence reads: CASSYPGQSYAGELFF. The CDR3 coding sequence is TGTGCCAGCAGTTACCCGGGACAGTCGTATGCCGGGGAGCTGTTTTTT.

This clone has only a few counts. The chain recombines TRBV4-2 with TRBJ1-2, with 8 bases that match TRBD1. J lost 5 bases, V lost 1 base, and 0 bases had no gene match. Germline CDR1 is LGHNA and CDR2 is YNFKEQ. The CDR3 contains 13 residues. CDR3 sequence: CASSQGTGYGYTF. The CDR3 DNA sequence: TGTGCCAGCAGCCAAGGGACAGGGTATGGCTACACCTTC.

The sample holds many counts of this clone. This chain joins TRBV23-1 and TRBJ2-7; D gene uncertain. TRBV23-1 is flagged as an ORF with uncertain function. V was pared by 2 bases and J by 2 bases, with 13 bases between. The CDR3 totals 15 residues. The chain's CDR3 is CASSQTPTLPYEQYF. For the CDR3, the DNA is TGCGCCAGCAGTCAAACCCCGACACTGCCCTACGAGCAGTACTTC.

This clone turned up a few times. This sequence joins TRBV5-1 and TRBJ2-6; the D gene is possibly TRBD1 (7 bases). Trimming removed 0 bases from V and 2 bases from J, with 15 bases in between. Looked up from germline, CDR1 is SGHRS and CDR2 is YFSETQ. This CDR3 contains 18 residues. In DNA form, the CDR3 reads TGCGCCAGCAGCTTGGCCAGGGCAGGGGGGACTGGGGCCAACGTCCTGACTTTC. Translation gives CASSLARAGGTGANVLTF.